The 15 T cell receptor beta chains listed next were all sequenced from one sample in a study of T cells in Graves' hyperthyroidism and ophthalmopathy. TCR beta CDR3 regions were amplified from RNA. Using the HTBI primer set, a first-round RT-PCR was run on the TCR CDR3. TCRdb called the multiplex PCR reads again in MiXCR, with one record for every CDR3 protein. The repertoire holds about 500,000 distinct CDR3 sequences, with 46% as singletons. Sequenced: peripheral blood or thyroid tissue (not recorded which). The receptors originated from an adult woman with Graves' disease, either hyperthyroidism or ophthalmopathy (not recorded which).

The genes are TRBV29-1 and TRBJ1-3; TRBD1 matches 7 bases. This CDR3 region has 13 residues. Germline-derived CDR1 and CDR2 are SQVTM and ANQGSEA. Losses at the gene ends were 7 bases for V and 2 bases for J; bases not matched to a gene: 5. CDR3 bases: TGCAGCGCCCGACAGGGAACTGGAAACACCATATATTTT. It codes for CSARQGTGNTIYF. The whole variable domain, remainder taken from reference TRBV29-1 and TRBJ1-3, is SAVISQKPSRDICQRGTSLTIQCQVDSQVTMMFWYRQQPGQSLTLIATANQGSEATYESGFVIDKFPISRPNLTFSTLTVSNMSPEDSSIYLCSARQGTGNTIYFGEGSWLTVV.

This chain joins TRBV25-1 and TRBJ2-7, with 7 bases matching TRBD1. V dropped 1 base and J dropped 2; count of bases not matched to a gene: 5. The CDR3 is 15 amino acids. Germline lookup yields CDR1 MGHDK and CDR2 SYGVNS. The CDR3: CASSEWGQGAYEQYF. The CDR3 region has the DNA TGTGCCAGCAGTGAATGGGGGCAGGGGGCCTACGAGCAGTACTTC.

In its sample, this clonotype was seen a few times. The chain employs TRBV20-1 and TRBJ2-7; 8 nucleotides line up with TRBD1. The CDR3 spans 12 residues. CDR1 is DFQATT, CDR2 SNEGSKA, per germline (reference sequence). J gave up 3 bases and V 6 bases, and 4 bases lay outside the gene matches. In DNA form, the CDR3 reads TGCAGTGCGGCCGGGACAGGCTACGAGCAGTACTTC. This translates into CSAAGTGYEQYF.

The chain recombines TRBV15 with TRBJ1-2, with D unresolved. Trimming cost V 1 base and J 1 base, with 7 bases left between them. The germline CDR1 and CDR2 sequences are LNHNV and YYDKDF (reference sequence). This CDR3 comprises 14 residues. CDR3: CATSRGMSNYGYTF. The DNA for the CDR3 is TGTGCCACCAGCAGAGGAATGAGTAACTATGGCTACACCTTC.

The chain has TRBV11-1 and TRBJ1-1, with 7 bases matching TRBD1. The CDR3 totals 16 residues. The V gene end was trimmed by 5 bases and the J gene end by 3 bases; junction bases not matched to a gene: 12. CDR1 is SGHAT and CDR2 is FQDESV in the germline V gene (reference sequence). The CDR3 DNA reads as TGTGCCAGCAGCGTTCCCCAGACAGGGTGGGACACTGAAGCTTTCTTT. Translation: CASSVPQTGWDTEAFF.

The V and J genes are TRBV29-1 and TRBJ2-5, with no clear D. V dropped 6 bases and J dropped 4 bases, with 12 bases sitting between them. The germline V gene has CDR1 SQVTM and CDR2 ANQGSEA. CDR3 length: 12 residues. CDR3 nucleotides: TGCAGCGTAGATGACCAAGGAGAGACCCAGTACTTC. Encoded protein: CSVDDQGETQYF.

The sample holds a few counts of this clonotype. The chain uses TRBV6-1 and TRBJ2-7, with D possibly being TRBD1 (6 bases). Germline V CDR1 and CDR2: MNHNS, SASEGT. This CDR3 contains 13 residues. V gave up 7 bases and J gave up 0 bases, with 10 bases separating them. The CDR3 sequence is CASTGQSSYEQYF. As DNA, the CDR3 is TGTGCCAGCACAGGACAGAGCTCCTACGAGCAGTACTTC.

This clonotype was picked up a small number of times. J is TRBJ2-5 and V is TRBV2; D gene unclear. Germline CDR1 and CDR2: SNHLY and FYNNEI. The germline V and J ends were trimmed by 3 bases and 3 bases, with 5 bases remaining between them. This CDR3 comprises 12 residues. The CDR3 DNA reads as TGTGCCAGCAGTGACAGCGAAGAGACCCAGTACTTC. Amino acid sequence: CASSDSEETQYF. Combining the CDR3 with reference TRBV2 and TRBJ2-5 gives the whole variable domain EPEVTQTPSHQVTQMGQEVILRCVPISNHLYFYWYRQILGQKVEFLVSFYNNEISEKSEIFDDQFSVERPDGSNFTLKIRSTKLEDSAMYFCASSDSEETQYFGPGTRLLVL.

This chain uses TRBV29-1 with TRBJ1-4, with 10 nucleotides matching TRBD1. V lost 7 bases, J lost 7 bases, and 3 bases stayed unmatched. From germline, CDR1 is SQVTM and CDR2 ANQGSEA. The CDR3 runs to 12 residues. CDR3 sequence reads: CSGRDRGEKLFF. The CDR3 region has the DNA TGCAGCGGCCGGGACAGGGGTGAAAAACTGTTTTTT.

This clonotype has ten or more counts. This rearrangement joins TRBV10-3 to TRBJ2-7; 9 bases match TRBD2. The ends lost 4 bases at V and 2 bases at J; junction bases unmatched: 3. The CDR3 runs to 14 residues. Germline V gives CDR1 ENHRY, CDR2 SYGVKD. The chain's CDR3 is CAISGLAETYEQYF. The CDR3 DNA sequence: TGTGCCATCAGTGGACTAGCGGAGACCTACGAGCAGTACTTC.

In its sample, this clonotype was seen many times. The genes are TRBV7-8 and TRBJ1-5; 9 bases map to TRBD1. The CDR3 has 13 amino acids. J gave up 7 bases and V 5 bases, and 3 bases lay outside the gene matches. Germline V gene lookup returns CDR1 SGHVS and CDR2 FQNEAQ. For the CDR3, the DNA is TGTGCCAGCAGCCCCGGACAGGGGCAGCCCCAGCATTTT. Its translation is CASSPGQGQPQHF.

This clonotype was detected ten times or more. Here the CDR3 DNA reads TGTGCCAGCAGCTCACCGGGAGGAAGAGGGCCTGAAGCTTTCTTT. This codes for CASSSPGGRGPEAFF. V gene TRBV5-4 combines with J gene TRBJ1-1; no firm D call. Trimming pared 3 bases from V and 6 bases from J, leaving 18 bases between. The CDR3 spans 15 residues. Germline CDR1 SGHNT, CDR2 YYREEE (reference sequence).

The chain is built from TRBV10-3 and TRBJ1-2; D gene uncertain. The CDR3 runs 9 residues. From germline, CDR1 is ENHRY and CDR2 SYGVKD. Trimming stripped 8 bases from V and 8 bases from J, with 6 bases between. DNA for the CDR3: TGTGCCATCGCCGGCGGCTACACCTTC. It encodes CAIAGGYTF.

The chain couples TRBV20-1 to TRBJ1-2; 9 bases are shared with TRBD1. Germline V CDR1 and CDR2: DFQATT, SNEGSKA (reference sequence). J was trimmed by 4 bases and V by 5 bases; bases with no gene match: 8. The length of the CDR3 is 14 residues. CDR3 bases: TGCAGTGCTCAAACAGGGGGCGCCTTCTATGGCTACACCTTC. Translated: CSAQTGGAFYGYTF.

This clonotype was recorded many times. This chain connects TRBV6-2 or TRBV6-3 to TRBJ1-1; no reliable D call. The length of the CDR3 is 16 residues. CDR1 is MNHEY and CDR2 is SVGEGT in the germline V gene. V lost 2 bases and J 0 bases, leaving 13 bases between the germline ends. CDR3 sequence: CASSYGPRQMNTEAFF. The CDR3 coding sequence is TGTGCCAGCAGTTACGGCCCGAGGCAGATGAACACTGAAGCTTTCTTT.